This TCR beta chain was sequenced during a study of T cell repertoires in cytomegalovirus infection. Whole-study context: Both CMV infection and a matching HLA type were indicated by public TCR beta signatures.

A word on this clonotype: Its specificity is not known.

Whole-study results and caveats: The response measured ex vivo was dominated by TCR beta clonotypes (HLA-C-restricted and CMV-specific).

TCRdb fed the reads into MiXCR, producing one record per CDR3 protein. The sample comprises about 600,000 distinct CDR3 sequences, 20% to 25% of which are singletons, and under 8.5% rests with the top ten. This receptor was identified in a human donor in good health (CMV status not recorded). Some clones in this sample may be carry-over from other donors' samples. Sample: CD8+ T cells from PBMCs.

This CDR3 reads CASSLDANGELFF. CDR3 nucleotide sequence: TGTGCCAGCAGTTTAGACGCGAACGGGGAGCTGTTTTTT. This chain uses TRBV12-3 or TRBV12-4 with TRBJ2-2; D call uncertain. The CDR3 runs to 13 residues. V was clipped by 1 base and J by 7 bases, with 7 bases between them.